These 27 T cell receptor beta chains were sequenced from one sample in a study of OX40 agonist ivuxolimab in advanced cancers. Profiled with immunoSEQ multiplex PCR; TCRdb holds only in-frame clones, not every one. The sample has more than 90,000 clones; about 84% are singletons. The material was CD4+ or CD8+ T cells sorted from blood, obtained in a trial of the OX40 agonist ivuxolimab. The receptors stem from an adult with an advanced solid tumor such as melanoma, head and neck, liver or kidney cancer.

The gene calls are TRBV18 and TRBJ2-4; TRBD1 matches at 9 bases. V dropped 6 bases and J dropped 8; count of bases not matched to a gene: 5. The CDR3 is 13 amino acids. The V gene's germline CDR1 is KGHSH and CDR2 LQKENI. This chain's CDR3 is CASSGDRAYIQYF. Here the CDR3 DNA reads TGTGCCAGCTCCGGGGACAGGGCTTACATTCAGTACTTC.

This rearrangement joins TRBV15 to TRBJ2-7; D gene unclear. CDR3 length: 15 amino acids. V was cut by 0 bases and J by 5 bases, with 14 bases left in between. Per the germline V gene, CDR1 is LNHNV and CDR2 is YYDKDF (reference sequence). CDR3 protein: CATSRDLGRSNEQYF. The CDR3 region has the DNA TGTGCCACCAGCAGAGATTTAGGCCGTTCAAACGAGCAGTACTTC.

The V call is TRBV7-9, the J call TRBJ2-6; 8 bases align to TRBD1. CDR1 is SEHNR and CDR2 is FQNEAQ in the germline V gene (reference sequence). V was clipped by 5 bases and J by 0 bases; unmatched bases: 6. There are 17 residues in the CDR3. In DNA, the CDR3 is TGTGCCAGCAGCCCCGGGACAGGCCCCTCTGGGGCCAACGTCCTGACTTTC. It encodes CASSPGTGPSGANVLTF.

This clone was detected only once. The chain employs TRBV5-6 and TRBJ2-5; D uncertain. Between the trimmed V and J ends, which lost 1 base and 3 bases, there was a span of 7 bases. Germline V gene sequence: CDR1 SGHDT, CDR2 YYEEEE. This CDR3 has 13 amino acids. CDR3 residues: CASSLYREETQYF. CDR3 sequence (DNA): TGTGCCAGCAGCTTGTATAGGGAAGAGACCCAGTACTTC. Together with reference TRBV5-6 and TRBJ2-5, the CDR3 gives the full variable domain: DAGVTQSPTHLIKTRGQQVTLRCSPKSGHDTVSWYQQALGQGPQFIFQYYEEEERQRGNFPDRFSGHQFPNYSSELNVNALLLGDSALYLCASSLYREETQYFGPGTRLLVL.

The rearrangement links TRBV6-6 to TRBJ1-2, with 8 bases matching TRBD1. The CDR3 length is 15 residues. CDR1 is MNHNY and CDR2 is SVGAGI in the germline V gene (reference sequence). V shed 1 base and J 5 bases; nucleotides not matched to a gene: 6. The CDR3 DNA is TGTGCCAGCAGTTACTTGGACAGGGCGATATATGGCTACACCTTC. It encodes CASSYLDRAIYGYTF.

The V and J genes are TRBV12-5 and TRBJ1-5, with a possible D match to TRBD1 (5 bases). V was shortened by 1 base and J by 7 bases, with 11 bases between the two germline ends. Germline V gene sequence: CDR1 LGHNT, CDR2 FRNRAP. The CDR3 consists of 14 residues. The CDR3 loop reads CASGLALRDQPQHF. The CDR3 DNA follows: TGTGCTAGTGGTTTGGCTCTAAGGGACCAGCCCCAGCATTTT.

The chain uses TRBV4-1 and TRBJ1-2, with 9 nucleotides matching TRBD1. The germline V gene encodes CDR1 MGHRA and CDR2 YSYEKL. The CDR3 has 15 residues. V was pared by 1 base and J by 3 bases, with 3 bases of the junction left unmatched. The CDR3 sequence is CASSQGTGVHYGYTF. CDR3 sequence (DNA): TGCGCCAGCAGCCAAGGGACAGGGGTCCACTATGGCTACACCTTC.

This rearrangement joins TRBV27 to TRBJ1-4; D is uncertain. V dropped 7 bases and J dropped 0 bases, with 9 bases sitting between them. CDR1 and CDR2 from the germline V gene are MNHEY and SMNVEV (reference sequence). The CDR3 is 14 amino acids. CDR3: CASKVSATNEKLFF. The CDR3 DNA follows: TGTGCCAGCAAGGTGTCAGCAACTAATGAAAAACTGTTTTTT.

The chain carries TRBV18 and TRBJ2-6; the match to TRBD1 covers 7 bases. Germline CDR1 and CDR2: KGHSH and LQKENI. The CDR3 sequence is 16 residues long. After removal of 5 bases from V and 3 bases from J, the junction contained 7 bases not matched to a gene. CDR3 loop: CASSVEGALGANVLTF. Here the CDR3 DNA reads TGTGCCAGCTCAGTTGAGGGGGCGCTTGGGGCCAACGTCCTGACTTTC.

CDR3 DNA: TGCGCCAGCAGCCAAGATGGCCCGGGACTAGTCACAGATACGCAGTATTTT. This sequence encodes CASSQDGPGLVTDTQYF. V is TRBV4-1 and J is TRBJ2-3; TRBD2 agrees at 8 bases. Trimming cost V 0 bases and J 2 bases; bases outside gene matches: 7. The CDR3 has 17 residues. The germline CDR1 and CDR2 sequences are MGHRA and YSYEKL.

J is TRBJ2-7 and V is TRBV27; D not certain. CDR1 MNHEY and CDR2 SMNVEV come from the germline V gene (reference sequence). The ends were cut back, 7 bases at V and 5 bases at J, with 12 bases in the middle. The CDR3 extends over 12 amino acids. The CDR3 reads CASMGIRDEQYF. The CDR3 DNA sequence: TGTGCCAGCATGGGGATTCGAGACGAGCAGTACTTC.

The rearrangement uses TRBV6-1 and TRBJ1-2; 8 bases are shared with TRBD1. CDR1 and CDR2 (germline): MNHNS, SASEGT. Trimming removed 7 bases from V and 1 base from J; junction bases left unmatched: 5. The CDR3 extends over 14 amino acids. The CDR3 DNA reads TGTGCCAGCACTCGGACAGGGAGTAACTATGGCTACACCTTC. Translation gives CASTRTGSNYGYTF.

This chain links TRBV30 with TRBJ1-2; 9 positions match TRBD1. Germline V gene sequence: CDR1 GTSNPN, CDR2 SVGIG (reference sequence). This CDR3 has 14 amino acids. V lost 2 bases to trimming and J lost 6 bases; unmatched junction nucleotides: 7. CDR3 residues: CAWSSPGQGNGYTF. The CDR3 region has the DNA TGTGCCTGGAGTTCGCCTGGACAGGGGAATGGCTACACCTTC.

The J gene is TRBJ1-5, the V gene TRBV4-1; D may be TRBD1 (6 bases). There are 16 residues in the CDR3. Germline V gene sequence: CDR1 MGHRA, CDR2 YSYEKL. V lost 1 base and J lost 5, with 15 bases in between. DNA of the CDR3: TGCGCCAGCAGCCAAGGCTTTACAGGGCTACATCAGCCCCAGCATTTT. As protein: CASSQGFTGLHQPQHF.

Only one count was recorded for this clone. The chain recombines TRBV20-1 with TRBJ2-3; no definite D call. Germline V CDR1 and CDR2: DFQATT, SNEGSKA (reference sequence). This CDR3 is built from 11 residues. Trimming pared 3 bases from V and 7 bases from J, leaving 8 bases between. The CDR3 spells CSASALNTQYF. CDR3 DNA: TGCAGTGCTAGTGCACTAAATACGCAGTATTTT.

The rearrangement uses TRBV5-3 and TRBJ2-1; TRBD1 might be the D (6 bases). TRBV5-3 is treated as an ORF (open reading frame) with a function not yet certain. Trimming shortened V by 4 bases and J by 6 bases, and 23 bases separated the two germline ends. The CDR3 is 17 amino acids. For the CDR3, the DNA is TGTGCCAGAAGCCTTCAAAGGGACACGGGCTTGTGCAATGAGCAGTTCTTC. This encodes CARSLQRDTGLCNEQFF.

The chain has TRBV9 and TRBJ1-3; D might be TRBD1 (5 bases). The CDR3 consists of 14 residues. The germline CDR1 and CDR2 sequences are SGDLS and YYNGEE. Trimming took 7 bases from V and 5 from J, leaving 16 bases between them. CDR3 protein: CASSRDAGRNTIYF. The CDR3 DNA is TGTGCCAGCTCCCGGGACGCTGGGAGAAACACCATATATTTT.

J is TRBJ1-4 and V is TRBV19; D is perhaps TRBD1 (6 bases). The V gene's germline CDR1 is LNHDA and CDR2 SQIVND (reference sequence). This CDR3 is 15 amino acids long. V lost 5 bases and J 6 bases, leaving 16 bases between the germline ends. Here the CDR3 DNA reads TGTGCCAGTAGTTCGCGGGGAGGGGGTTATGAAAAACTGTTTTTT. This sequence encodes CASSSRGGGYEKLFF.

DNA for the CDR3: TGTGCCAGCAGCCAAGATCTGGCAGCCTCTGGGGCCAACGTCCTGACTTTC. Translation gives CASSQDLAASGANVLTF. The chain links TRBV4-2 to TRBJ2-6; D not certain. The V end was cut by 0 bases, the J end by 0 bases, with 9 bases between. Germline V gene lookup returns CDR1 LGHNA and CDR2 YNFKEQ. The CDR3 contains 17 residues.

V is TRBV2 and J is TRBJ1-5, with D possibly TRBD1 on 6 matching bases. Per the germline V gene, CDR1 is SNHLY and CDR2 is FYNNEI. The V and J ends lost 8 bases and 5 bases respectively, with 13 bases between them. The CDR3 is 13 residues long. CDR3 DNA: TGTGCCAGCTTGACAGGAAGAGATCAGCCCCAGCATTTT. Protein: CASLTGRDQPQHF.

The CDR3 nucleotides read TGTGCCAGCAGCGGACAGGGGTCCCCTGATGAAAAACTGTTTTTT. Protein sequence: CASSGQGSPDEKLFF. The chain links TRBV9 to TRBJ1-4; TRBD1 agrees at 8 bases. Germline V gene lookup returns CDR1 SGDLS and CDR2 YYNGEE. The CDR3 loop spans 15 amino acids. V trimming: 3 bases; J trimming: 6 bases; junction bases outside the gene matches: 7.

The CDR3 region is CAISESLAGEQDTQYF. In nucleotides, the CDR3 is TGTGCCATCAGTGAGTCGCTAGCGGGAGAACAAGATACGCAGTATTTT. The genes are TRBV10-3 and TRBJ2-3; TRBD2 agrees at 10 bases. Trimming removed 0 bases from V and 5 bases from J; junction bases left unmatched: 5. The CDR3 is 16 residues long. Germline values: CDR1 ENHRY, CDR2 SYGVKD.

The chain links TRBV6-1 to TRBJ2-7, with D possibly being TRBD1 or TRBD2 (5 bases each). Germline V CDR1 and CDR2: MNHNS, SASEGT. This CDR3 is 13 amino acids long. Trimming took 8 bases from V and 6 from J, leaving 17 bases between them. Here the CDR3 reads CASSGTVPSEQYF. CDR3 bases: TGTGCCAGCTCCGGGACGGTCCCGTCCGAGCAGTACTTC.

This clone was detected only a few times. The chain is built from TRBV9 and TRBJ2-7, with D maybe TRBD2 (6 bases). V was shortened by 7 bases and J by 7 bases, with 18 bases between the two germline ends. Germline loops: CDR1 SGDLS, CDR2 YYNGEE. The CDR3 spans 13 residues. CDR3 loop: CASARDFVGEQYF. CDR3 bases: TGTGCCAGCGCCCGGGACTTCGTAGGGGAGCAGTACTTC.

The CDR3 region is CAWGQENSPLHF. CDR3 nucleotide sequence: TGTGCCTGGGGACAAGAAAATTCACCCCTCCACTTT. The chain is built from TRBV30 and TRBJ1-6; D may be TRBD1 (5 bases). The CDR3 has 12 residues. CDR1 is GTSNPN, CDR2 SVGIG, per germline (reference sequence). V was shortened by 5 bases and J by 7 bases, with 9 bases between the two germline ends.

A note on this clone: The identical CDR3 is also encoded by other nucleotide sequences in the sample. The chain carries TRBV5-1 and TRBJ2-2; 7 bases match TRBD1. J was trimmed by 3 bases and V by 1 base; bases with no gene match: 3. The CDR3 has 15 amino acids. Per germline, CDR1 SGHRS and CDR2 YFSETQ. In nucleotides, the CDR3 is TGCGCCAGCAGCTTGCGGCAGGGGGACACCGGGGAGCTGTTTTTT. Its translation is CASSLRQGDTGELFF.

The DNA for the CDR3 is TGTGCCAGCAGCTTTTTCCCAGGGAAGAACGAGCAGTACTTC. Its protein product is CASSFFPGKNEQYF. The chain joins TRBV7-6 to TRBJ2-7; weak D call: TRBD1 (5 bases). CDR1 and CDR2 (germline): SGHVS, FNYEAQ. With 3 bases removed from V and 5 bases from J, the gap between germline ends came to 14 bases. This CDR3 is built from 14 residues.